A selection of T cell receptor beta chains follows, all from one sample in a study of cytomegalovirus exposure and HLA in healthy donors. Profiled with immunoSEQ multiplex PCR; TCRdb holds only in-frame clones, not every one. The sample carries under 110,000 clones, roughly four fifths recorded once. The sample comprised PBMCs. The receptors stem from a man aged 50 or older in good health and CMV-seronegative. CDR3s include the opening cysteine and the closing phenylalanine or tryptophan. Fields, in order: D gene, J gene, V gene, clone size, CDR3 DNA, CDR3 protein. The D gene is left open where the match is weak. Where a row states a size, it is once, few, many or the class of an expanded clone; other rows omit it.

D: TRBD1; J: TRBJ1-5; V: TRBV28; size: -; DNA: TGTGCCAGCAGTTTAAGGACAGGGGGCAATCAGCCCCAGCATTTT; CDR3: CASSLRTGGNQPQHF
D: -; J: TRBJ1-6; V: TRBV6-9; size: few; DNA: TGTGCCAGCAGTTATTGGCTTGCGGGGGAGGGTTCACCCCTCCACTTT; CDR3: CASSYWLAGEGSPLHF
D: -; J: TRBJ2-1; V: TRBV29-1; size: -; DNA: TGCAGCGTCCGGACTGAAATTAATGAGCAGTTCTTC; CDR3: CSVRTEINEQFF
D: TRBD2; J: TRBJ2-3; V: TRBV12-5; size: -; DNA: TGTGCTAGTGGTTTGGTACCCGACGGGGGGGCGACCACGTTAGATACGCAGTATTTT; CDR3: CASGLVPDGGATTLDTQYF
D: TRBD1; J: TRBJ1-6; V: TRBV27; size: few; DNA: TGTGCCAGCAGTCAGCTAGGGACAGTTAATTCACCCCTCCACTTT; CDR3: CASSQLGTVNSPLHF
D: TRBD1; J: TRBJ1-1; V: TRBV19; size: -; DNA: TGTGCCAGTAGTATAGGCTGGGACAGGGGGCACACTGAAGCTTTCTTT; CDR3: CASSIGWDRGHTEAFF
D: -; J: TRBJ1-1; V: TRBV7-2; size: -; DNA: TGTGCCAGCAGCTCACCAGGGAACACTGAAGCTTTCTTT; CDR3: CASSSPGNTEAFF
D: -; J: TRBJ2-3; V: TRBV29-1; size: -; DNA: TGCAGCGTTTCCAGGGACTGGCGAGGAGGAACGCAGTATTTT; CDR3: CSVSRDWRGGTQYF
D: -; J: TRBJ1-2; V: TRBV6-5; size: medium-sized; DNA: TGTGCCAGCAGTTACGTAGGCAGGGCGACCACCTATGGCTACACCTTC; CDR3: CASSYVGRATTYGYTF
D: TRBD1; J: TRBJ2-7; V: TRBV29-1; size: -; DNA: TGCAGCGTTGAAGGACAGGGGAGCTCCTACGAGCAGTACTTC; CDR3: CSVEGQGSSYEQYF
D: TRBD2; J: TRBJ2-2; V: TRBV7-8; size: -; DNA: TGTGCCAGCAGCTTGGGACTAGCGGGTTACACCGGGGAGCTGTTTTTT; CDR3: CASSLGLAGYTGELFF
D: -; J: TRBJ2-3; V: TRBV6-4; size: once; DNA: TGTGCCAGCAGTTATCGACTAGGAACAGATACGCAGTATTTT; CDR3: CASSYRLGTDTQYF
D: TRBD1; J: TRBJ2-3; V: TRBV7-8; size: -; DNA: TGTGCCAGCAGCTTCCGTCTGGGACAGGGGGCGGGGGATACGCAGTATTTT; CDR3: CASSFRLGQGAGDTQYF
D: -; J: TRBJ2-5; V: TRBV5-6; size: -; DNA: TGTGCCAGCAGCTTCATAGGGGTAGGCCAAGAGACCCAGTACTTC; CDR3: CASSFIGVGQETQYF
D: TRBD2; J: TRBJ2-5; V: TRBV6-1; size: -; DNA: TGTGCCAGCAGCGCCCCCGGGGGGGAGGAGACCCAGTACTTC; CDR3: CASSAPGGEETQYF
D: TRBD1; J: TRBJ2-4; V: TRBV7-3; size: -; DNA: TGTGCCAGCAGCTTGTACAGGGGAGACATTCAGTACTTC; CDR3: CASSLYRGDIQYF
D: -; J: TRBJ2-2; V: TRBV6-5; size: few; DNA: TGTGCCAGCAGTCTCTGGGCAGGGGACGCCGGGGAGCTGTTTTTT; CDR3: CASSLWAGDAGELFF
D: TRBD1; J: TRBJ2-7; V: TRBV6-5; size: few; DNA: TGTGCCAGCAGTTACTCTGGGACAGCCTACGAGCAGTACTTC; CDR3: CASSYSGTAYEQYF
D: TRBD1; J: TRBJ1-1; V: TRBV10-3; size: -; DNA: TGTGCCATCATGGCCCCTCAGGGGGCAAATGAAGCTTTCTTT; CDR3: CAIMAPQGANEAFF
D: -; J: TRBJ1-5; V: TRBV6-5; size: -; DNA: TGTGCCAGCAGTTACAGGCTTTCAGAGGATCAGCCCCAGCATTTT; CDR3: CASSYRLSEDQPQHF
D: -; J: TRBJ2-2; V: TRBV6-6; size: -; DNA: TGTGCCAGCAGTTCCAGGGGGGAGCTGTTTTTT; CDR3: CASSSRGELFF
D: -; J: TRBJ1-1; V: TRBV15; size: -; DNA: TGTGCCACCAGCAGGCCGATCCAGGGGAACACTGAAGCTTTCTTT; CDR3: CATSRPIQGNTEAFF
D: TRBD1; J: TRBJ1-5; V: TRBV5-1; size: -; DNA: TGCGCCAGCAGCACGACAGGGGGCGGCAATCAGCCCCAGCATTTT; CDR3: CASSTTGGGNQPQHF
D: -; J: TRBJ1-2; V: TRBV6-4; size: -; DNA: TGTGCCAGCAAACAGGGTGAATCGTGGTATGGCTACACCTTC; CDR3: CASKQGESWYGYTF
D: -; J: TRBJ2-1; V: TRBV5-4; size: -; DNA: TGTGCCAGCAGCTTGGAAGAGAACAATGAGCAGTTCTTC; CDR3: CASSLEENNEQFF
D: -; J: TRBJ2-7; V: TRBV30; size: -; DNA: TGTGGAGGTTCGGAGGGATTCTCCTACGAGCAGTACTTC; CDR3: CGGSEGFSYEQYF
D: TRBD1; J: TRBJ1-3; V: TRBV5-1; size: once; DNA: TGCGCCAGCAGTTCGGGACAGTTTTTCTCTGGAAACACCATATATTTT; CDR3: CASSSGQFFSGNTIYF
D: -; J: TRBJ2-5; V: TRBV7-9; size: few; DNA: TGTGCCAGCAGCTTACCGGTGGCCCAAAAGGGCAGGGGTGCGACCCAGTACTTC; CDR3: CASSLPVAQKGRGATQYF
D: -; J: TRBJ1-1; V: TRBV5-4; size: -; DNA: TGTGCCAGCAGCTTGGCAGGAGGATGGGGTGACACTGAAGCTTTCTTT; CDR3: CASSLAGGWGDTEAFF
D: -; J: TRBJ2-7; V: TRBV6-1; size: -; DNA: TGTGCCAGCTCAGGGCTCAGGGGGCAGTACTTC; CDR3: CASSGLRGQYF
D: -; J: TRBJ1-2; V: TRBV5-1; size: -; DNA: TGCGCCAGCAGCTTTCAGGAGGGGATGAGCGGCTACACCTTC; CDR3: CASSFQEGMSGYTF
D: TRBD1; J: TRBJ2-2; V: TRBV10-3; size: -; DNA: TGTGCCATCGGACCGGGACAGGGAAGGAGTGGGGAGCTGTTTTTT; CDR3: CAIGPGQGRSGELFF
D: TRBD1; J: TRBJ2-3; V: TRBV4-2; size: -; DNA: TGTGCCAGCAGCCAATTCCGGGACAGGGGAGGGTGGACAGATACGCAGTATTTT; CDR3: CASSQFRDRGGWTDTQYF
D: -; J: TRBJ1-2; V: TRBV30; size: -; DNA: TGTGCCTGGACCCCAGGGGCCCCGGGTAGCTATGGCTACACCTTC; CDR3: CAWTPGAPGSYGYTF
D: -; J: TRBJ2-5; V: TRBV10-3; size: once; DNA: TGTGCCATCAGTGAGGGACAGCCGTGGACCCAGTACTTC; CDR3: CAISEGQPWTQYF
D: -; J: TRBJ2-6; V: TRBV19; size: -; DNA: TGTGCCAGTAAAGGGGGAGGGGCCGATTCTGGGGCCAACGTCCTGACTTTC; CDR3: CASKGGGADSGANVLTF